This entry is about one TCR beta chain. This CDR3 region has 15 residues. The V end was cut by 1 base, the J end by 4 bases, with 14 bases between. CDR1 MDHEN and CDR2 SYDVKM come from the germline V gene. This record comes from a study of shared T cell receptors in the human thymus. Clones were sequenced by immunoSEQ multiplex PCR, and TCRdb holds only the in-frame ones, with some missing. The sample contains over 350,000 clones, over 90% of which appear only once. The chain has TRBV28 and TRBJ2-7; a weak D match, TRBD1 (7 bases). The sample consisted of thymocytes. The clonotype comes from a human donor. The CDR3 DNA reads as TGTGCCAGCAGTTTATCGGGGAGGACAGGTTACGAGCAGTACTTC. Its protein is CASSLSGRTGYEQYF.